This T cell receptor (beta chain) emerged from a study of T cells after yellow fever vaccination. The J segment lost 5 bases and the V segment lost 3 bases, leaving 3 bases of the junction unmatched. CDR3 length: 15 amino acids. Per the germline V gene, CDR1 is SEHNR and CDR2 is FQNEAQ (reference sequence). This clonotype has more than one count but fewer than ten. TCRdb independently ran MiXCR on the 5' RACE reads; one entry per CDR3 protein. The repertoire holds about 210,000 distinct CDR3 sequences, with 3.2% as singletons. The specimen was CD4+ T cells sorted from PBMCs, collected 10 days after the yellow fever booster vaccination. The origin of this receptor is a man aged 18 to 30 who received the YFV17D yellow fever vaccine. The chain has TRBV7-9 and TRBJ1-6, with 8 bases lining up with TRBD1. The CDR3 DNA sequence: TGTGCCAGCAGCTTGCCGGACAGGGATAATTCACCCCTCCACTTT. It translates to CASSLPDRDNSPLHF.